The 26 T cell receptor beta chains presented below share a single source sample, sequenced in a study of blood T cell repertoires in COVID-19. Method: immunoSEQ multiplex PCR; TCRdb's copy keeps in-frame clones and lacks some. The table records 160,000 or so clones, about 81% of them present only once. Sequences were obtained from peripheral blood. Source of these receptors: a human donor in a cohort sampled during active COVID-19.

The chain employs TRBV5-8 and TRBJ1-5; 7 bases are a match to TRBD1. The junction had 3 bases not matched to a gene; V was cut back by 4 bases and J by 2 bases. Germline CDR1 is SGHTS and CDR2 is YDEGEE. There are 14 residues in the CDR3. CDR3 in amino acids: CASSGTVGNQPQHF. The CDR3 DNA follows: TGTGCCAGCAGCGGGACAGTAGGCAATCAGCCCCAGCATTTT.

The V and J genes are TRBV29-1 and TRBJ2-1; 11 positions match TRBD1. The junction had 13 bases not matched to a gene; V was cut back by 1 base and J by 8 bases. The V gene's germline CDR1 is SQVTM and CDR2 ANQGSEA. This CDR3 region has 17 residues. In DNA, the CDR3 is TGCAGCGTTGAAGGGACAGGGGGCTTACATAGGTACGATGAGCAGTTCTTC. It codes for CSVEGTGGLHRYDEQFF.

This rearrangement joins TRBV13 to TRBJ2-7; D is perhaps TRBD1 (6 bases). The germline gives CDR1 PRHDT, CDR2 FYEKMQ (reference sequence). The V end lost 5 bases, the J end lost 3 bases, and 8 bases lay between the germline ends. This CDR3 spans 12 amino acids. CDR3 in amino acids: CASSIQGYEQYF. The CDR3 DNA follows: TGTGCCAGCAGCATACAGGGCTACGAGCAGTACTTC.

CDR3: CAIRFNLDSDQETQYF. CDR3 DNA: TGTGCCATCAGGTTCAACCTCGACAGTGACCAAGAGACCCAGTACTTC. The gene calls are TRBV10-3 and TRBJ2-5; TRBD1 might be the D (5 bases). Per the germline V gene, CDR1 is ENHRY and CDR2 is SYGVKD. The ends were cut back, 6 bases at V and 0 bases at J, with 17 bases in the middle. The length of the CDR3 is 16 residues.

The gene calls are TRBV30 and TRBJ1-5; a weak D match, TRBD1 (6 bases). This CDR3 contains 13 residues. CDR1 is GTSNPN and CDR2 is SVGIG in the germline V gene (reference sequence). Trimming removed 3 bases from V and 6 bases from J, with 12 bases in between. The CDR3 spells CAWSIQGTQPQHF. CDR3 nucleotides: TGTGCCTGGAGCATCCAGGGGACTCAGCCCCAGCATTTT.

The genes are TRBV27 and TRBJ2-1; D is perhaps TRBD1 (5 bases). This CDR3 comprises 14 residues. Per germline, CDR1 MNHEY and CDR2 SMNVEV (reference sequence). Trimming removed 0 bases from V and 14 bases from J, with 17 bases in between. CDR3 sequence (DNA): TGTGCCAGCAGTTTATCCCTTACCCAATCACAGGAGTTCTTC. Protein product: CASSLSLTQSQEFF.

The chain carries TRBV29-1 and TRBJ2-7; 10 bases are a match to TRBD1. V lost 8 bases, J lost 6 bases, and 10 bases stayed unmatched. Germline V gene lookup returns CDR1 SQVTM and CDR2 ANQGSEA. The CDR3 is 13 residues long. DNA of the CDR3: TGCAGCCAGTCAATGGGACAGGGGCTCGAGCAGTACTTC. As protein: CSQSMGQGLEQYF.

This clone was found once. This chain joins TRBV15 and TRBJ2-7, with D maybe TRBD2 (6 bases). V lost 1 base to trimming and J lost 0 bases, with 7 bases between them. The length of the CDR3 is 14 residues. Germline CDR1 and CDR2: LNHNV and YYDKDF (reference sequence). The CDR3 loop reads CATSRVGGSYEQYF. As DNA, the CDR3 is TGTGCCACCAGCAGAGTCGGGGGCTCCTACGAGCAGTACTTC.

V is TRBV9 and J is TRBJ2-5; 11 bases fit TRBD2. The CDR3 sequence is 15 residues long. Germline V lookup: CDR1 SGDLS, CDR2 YYNGEE. V lost 1 base and J lost 5; bases outside the gene matches: 4. CDR3 sequence reads: CASSVLASGGETQYF. Written as DNA, the CDR3 is TGTGCCAGCAGCGTATTGGCTAGCGGGGGGGAGACCCAGTACTTC.

This chain connects TRBV6-5 to TRBJ1-2; 8 bases line up with TRBD1. The J segment lost 4 bases and the V segment lost 8 bases, leaving 3 bases of the junction unmatched. The CDR3 spans 12 residues. The germline CDR1 and CDR2 sequences are MNHEY and SVGAGI. The CDR3 region is CASEGQGYGYTF. Here the CDR3 DNA reads TGTGCCAGCGAAGGACAGGGCTATGGCTACACCTTC.

The chain carries TRBV7-2 and TRBJ2-1, with 9 bases that match TRBD2. V was clipped by 11 bases and J by 9 bases; unmatched bases: 11. Germline values: CDR1 SGHTA, CDR2 FQGNSA. This CDR3 has 13 residues. The DNA for the CDR3 is TGTGCCTGCCGTAGGGGACTAGCATTTGAGCAGTTCTTC. It translates to CACRRGLAFEQFF.

This clone was seen only once. J is TRBJ2-3 and V is TRBV6-5, with TRBD1 matching over 9 bases. CDR3 length: 16 residues. The germline V gene has CDR1 MNHEY and CDR2 SVGAGI. Unmatched junction bases numbered 3, after V lost 0 bases and J lost 2 bases. This CDR3 reads CASSYSWDRDTDTQYF. The CDR3 nucleotides read TGTGCCAGCAGTTACTCGTGGGACAGGGACACAGATACGCAGTATTTT.

The CDR3 reads CASSPRMNLGPNTEAFF. DNA for the CDR3: TGTGCCAGCAGTCCCCGCATGAATTTGGGCCCGAACACTGAAGCTTTCTTT. This chain joins TRBV27 and TRBJ1-1; D is unresolved. The CDR3 spans 17 residues. Germline CDR1 reads MNHEY; CDR2 reads SMNVEV (reference sequence). Deletions cut 5 bases from V and 1 base from J, with 20 bases between.

V gene TRBV19 combines with J gene TRBJ1-5; TRBD1 might be the D (6 bases). CDR1 is LNHDA and CDR2 is SQIVND in the germline V gene (reference sequence). This CDR3 spans 13 amino acids. The V gene lost 9 bases and the J gene lost 3 bases, with 12 bases spanning the gap. The CDR3 spells CASTTGVNQPQHF. The CDR3 DNA follows: TGTGCCAGCACGACAGGCGTCAATCAGCCCCAGCATTTT.

The chain is built from TRBV12-3 or TRBV12-4 and TRBJ2-3; perhaps TRBD2 as D (6 bases). The CDR3 contains 13 residues. V shed 7 bases and J shed 2 bases, with 10 bases lying between them. Here the CDR3 reads CASTVDYTDTQYF. The CDR3 DNA is TGTGCCAGCACCGTGGACTACACAGATACGCAGTATTTT.

V gene TRBV4-1 combines with J gene TRBJ1-1, with no clear D. CDR1 and CDR2 from the germline V gene are MGHRA and YSYEKL. V lost 1 base to trimming and J lost 2 bases, with 5 bases between them. This CDR3 comprises 13 residues. CDR3 coding DNA: TGCGCCAGCAGCCAAGGAGGTAACACTGAAGCTTTCTTT. It is translated as CASSQGGNTEAFF.

In its sample, this clone was seen a few times. CDR3 protein: CASSPRGPDQPQHF. The CDR3 DNA is TGTGCCAGCTCACCACGGGGGCCCGATCAGCCCCAGCATTTT. This chain uses TRBV18 with TRBJ1-5; D might be TRBD1 (6 bases). The CDR3 covers 14 residues. Deletions cut 1 base from V and 5 bases from J, with 9 bases between. Germline V gene sequence: CDR1 KGHSH, CDR2 LQKENI.

V usage is TRBV27 and J usage is TRBJ2-1; D call uncertain. The germline V gene has CDR1 MNHEY and CDR2 SMNVEV (reference sequence). V dropped 5 bases and J dropped 6 bases, with 8 bases sitting between them. There are 12 residues in the CDR3. CDR3 residues: CASSRPPNEQFF. In DNA form, the CDR3 reads TGTGCCAGCAGTCGTCCCCCCAATGAGCAGTTCTTC.

This clone was detected a few times. The V and J genes are TRBV28 and TRBJ2-1, with 14 bases matching TRBD2. V shed 4 bases, J shed 13 bases, and the junction held 3 bases outside the gene matches. The CDR3 length is 13 residues. Germline V gene lookup returns CDR1 MDHEN and CDR2 SYDVKM. The CDR3 loop is CASSSGLAGGQFF. For the CDR3, the DNA is TGTGCCAGCAGTTCCGGACTAGCGGGGGGCCAGTTCTTC.

The V and J genes are TRBV15 and TRBJ1-2; TRBD1 might be the D (6 bases). Germline values: CDR1 LNHNV, CDR2 YYDKDF (reference sequence). V was pared by 2 bases and J by 6 bases, with 16 bases between. CDR3 length: 15 residues. CDR3 in DNA: TGTGCCACCAGCAGAAACCAACAGGGAGTTCATGGCTACACCTTC. This translates into CATSRNQQGVHGYTF.

This chain links TRBV6-5 with TRBJ2-2; perhaps TRBD1 as D (5 bases). V dropped 4 bases and J dropped 7 bases, with 10 bases sitting between them. Germline loops: CDR1 MNHEY, CDR2 SVGAGI. This CDR3 is built from 13 residues. The CDR3 protein is CASSSVGHGELFF. The CDR3 DNA reads TGTGCCAGCAGTTCCGTGGGGCACGGGGAGCTGTTTTTT.

The chain joins TRBV2 to TRBJ2-6; D unresolved. Trimming left V 2 bases short and J 2 bases short, with 7 bases between. CDR3 length: 15 amino acids. Germline V gene lookup returns CDR1 SNHLY and CDR2 FYNNEI. The CDR3 region has the DNA TGTGCCAGCAGTGAAACGCAGGCTGGGGCCAACGTCCTGACTTTC. Translation gives CASSETQAGANVLTF.

This clone was observed a few times. V usage is TRBV7-2 and J usage is TRBJ1-6, with D unclear. In germline, CDR1 is SGHTA, CDR2 FQGNSA. The CDR3 is 18 amino acids. The ends were cut back, 5 bases at V and 4 bases at J, with 21 bases in the middle. CDR3 protein: CASSQPSGRGAYNSPLHF. The CDR3 DNA is TGTGCCAGCAGCCAACCTTCTGGGCGGGGTGCTTATAATTCACCCCTCCACTTT.

V usage is TRBV6-5 and J usage is TRBJ1-1; the D is unclear. Germline loops: CDR1 MNHEY, CDR2 SVGAGI. The CDR3 is 12 amino acids. Between the trimmed V and J ends, which lost 3 bases and 8 bases, there was a span of 10 bases. This CDR3 is CASSYKGGEAFF. The CDR3 DNA sequence: TGTGCCAGCAGTTATAAGGGAGGGGAAGCTTTCTTT.

J is TRBJ1-5 and V is TRBV7-2; D gene uncertain. Trimming removed 3 bases at V and 2 bases at J, with 11 bases between. This CDR3 has 15 amino acids. The germline V gene has CDR1 SGHTA and CDR2 FQGNSA. The CDR3 DNA is TGTGCCAGCAGCTTGTCGGGGTTAGGCAATCAGCCCCAGCATTTT. Amino acids: CASSLSGLGNQPQHF.

This chain joins TRBV4-3 and TRBJ2-3; D gene ambiguous. The CDR3 length is 14 residues. In germline, CDR1 is LGHNA, CDR2 YSLEER. Trimming took off 8 bases at V and 1 base at J, with 13 bases between the two ends. CDR3 nucleotides: TGCGCCAGCGGGTCGACTCGCCGCACAGATACGCAGTATTTT. Translation gives CASGSTRRTDTQYF.